This T cell receptor (beta chain) was found in a study of shared clonotypes between healthy human individuals. Trimming took 0 bases from V and 0 from J, leaving 9 bases between them. The CDR3 contains 16 residues. Germline V gene lookup returns CDR1 SGHRS and CDR2 YFSETQ. Each sorted subset replicate got 200 ng genomic DNA, roughly 30,000 genomes. Using immunoSEQ multiplex PCR, the repertoire was profiled, and TCRdb retains in-frame clones only, with some absent. The table records roughly 2 million clones, roughly 96% of them present only once. This chain joins TRBV5-1 and TRBJ2-2; D might be TRBD1 (5 bases). The material sequenced was naive CD4+ T cells sorted from blood. Subset in this sample: CD45RA+ positively selected. The sequence was obtained from a man between 18 and 35 years old in good health. CDR3 nucleotides: TGCGCCAGCAGCTTGGCCCAGGGATCGAACACCGGGGAGCTGTTTTTT. It translates to CASSLAQGSNTGELFF.